These 25 T cell receptor beta chains share one sample of origin, sequenced in a study of human T cells and chemical hapten exposure. The time point was: pre-sensitization, week 0. Indicated treatment: therapeutic diphenylcyclopropenone sensitization with weekly scalp DPC. Total RNA was isolated from whole blood that had not been fractionated. MiXCR was run by TCRdb on the RACE reads, yielding one entry per CDR3 protein. This sample has 35,000 to 40,000 distinct CDR3 sequences, with roughly 12% found just once. The material sequenced was whole blood, taken in connection with sensitization to the hapten diphenylcyclopropenone (DPC). These receptors were obtained from a woman aged 35 to 49 with alopecia areata. Some clones in this sample may be carry-over from other donors' samples.

This clonotype was detected ten times or more. The chain couples TRBV5-1 to TRBJ1-6; 10 bases map to TRBD1. Losses at the gene ends were 7 bases for V and 11 bases for J; bases not matched to a gene: 12. Germline assignment: CDR1 SGHRS and CDR2 YFSETQ. This CDR3 spans 15 amino acids. CDR3 DNA: TGCGCCAGCCGCCCCCCGGGACAGGGGACGACACCCCTCCACTTT. Protein product: CASRPPGQGTTPLHF. Full variable domain (remainder filled in from reference TRBV5-1 and TRBJ1-6): KAGVTQTPRYLIKTRGQQVTLSCSPISGHRSVSWYQQTPGQGLQFLFEYFSETQRNKGNFPGRFSGRQFSNSRSEMNVSTLELGDSALYLCASRPPGQGTTPLHFGNGTRLTVT.

This clonotype showed up just a few times. The chain employs TRBV7-8 and TRBJ1-1, with unresolved D. The germline gives CDR1 SGHVS, CDR2 FQNEAQ. This CDR3 spans 15 amino acids. Trimming cost V 0 bases and J 5 bases, with 13 bases left between them. As DNA, the CDR3 is TGTGCCAGCAGCTTAGCAATTGGGCGCGGGACTGAAGCTTTCTTT. This gives the protein CASSLAIGRGTEAFF.

This clonotype appeared a few times. The chain recombines TRBV18 with TRBJ2-5; D perhaps matches TRBD2 (6 bases). Germline lookup yields CDR1 KGHSH and CDR2 LQKENI. The CDR3 totals 17 residues. Trimming removed 0 bases at V and 10 bases at J, with 24 bases between. The CDR3 is CASSPPMGQERWRDQYF. CDR3 nucleotide sequence: TGTGCCAGCTCACCACCTATGGGGCAAGAGAGATGGAGGGACCAGTACTTC.

The chain is built from TRBV2 and TRBJ2-7; weak D call: TRBD2 (5 bases). V was cut by 4 bases and J by 4 bases, with 8 bases left in between. CDR3 size: 12 residues. Germline lookup yields CDR1 SNHLY and CDR2 FYNNEI. The CDR3 DNA is TGTGCCAGCAGTGGTTCGGGATACGAGCAGTACTTC. This codes for CASSGSGYEQYF.

CDR3 sequence (DNA): TGTGCCAGCAGCCTTCAGGGACTAGCGAACACCGGGGAGCTGTTTTTT. Translated, it gives CASSLQGLANTGELFF. The genes are TRBV7-2 and TRBJ2-2; 8 nucleotides match TRBD2. CDR1 is SGHTA, CDR2 FQGNSA, per germline. The CDR3 runs 16 residues. The junction had 5 bases not matched to a gene; V was cut back by 5 bases and J by 0 bases. The entire variable domain, with the rest obtained from reference TRBV7-2 and TRBJ2-2, is as follows: GAGVSQSPSNKVTEKGKDVELRCDPISGHTALYWYRQSLGQGLEFLIYFQGNSAPDKSGLPSDRFSAERTGGSVSTLTIQRTQQEDSAVYLCASSLQGLANTGELFFGEGSRLTVL.

This clonotype was detected many times. V usage is TRBV28 and J usage is TRBJ2-7, with D perhaps TRBD2 (7 bases). Germline V lookup: CDR1 MDHEN, CDR2 SYDVKM. V was trimmed by 3 bases and J by 0 bases, leaving 12 bases between them. This CDR3 is 15 amino acids long. This chain's CDR3 is CASSFKGGTSYEQYF. The CDR3 nucleotides read TGTGCCAGCAGTTTCAAGGGGGGGACCTCCTACGAGCAGTACTTC.

In its sample, this clonotype was seen many times. The chain joins TRBV9 to TRBJ2-5; tentatively, D is TRBD1 (8 bases). V gave up 4 bases and J gave up 3 bases, with 16 bases separating them. The CDR3 is 15 residues long. Germline V gene sequence: CDR1 SGDLS, CDR2 YYNGEE. The CDR3, as DNA: TGTGCCAGCAGCACACACAGGGGGAGGGAAGAGACCCAGTACTTC. Its protein product is CASSTHRGREETQYF.

In its sample, this clonotype was seen a few times. The chain combines TRBV7-9 with TRBJ2-3; maybe TRBD2 (6 bases). Per the germline V gene, CDR1 is SEHNR and CDR2 is FQNEAQ (reference sequence). This CDR3 comprises 13 residues. V lost 8 bases and J lost 4, with 13 bases in between. The CDR3 sequence: CASFRERADTQYF. CDR3 nucleotide sequence: TGTGCCAGCTTCCGGGAGCGGGCAGATACGCAGTATTTT. Drawing the rest from reference TRBV7-9 and TRBJ2-3, the complete variable domain is DTGVSQNPRHKITKRGQNVTFRCDPISEHNRLYWYRQTLGQGPEFLTYFQNEAQLEKSRLLSDRFSAERPKGSFSTLEIQRTEQGDSAMYLCASFRERADTQYFGPGTRLTVL.

This clonotype is medium-sized by share. The rearrangement joins TRBV4-2 to TRBJ1-1; TRBD1 matches at 10 bases. The germline V gene has CDR1 LGHNA and CDR2 YNFKEQ. The CDR3 runs 16 residues. V shed 3 bases and J 6 bases; nucleotides not matched to a gene: 10. The CDR3 loop is CASSHVPGQGKAEAFF. The CDR3, as DNA: TGTGCCAGCAGCCACGTCCCGGGACAGGGGAAGGCTGAAGCTTTCTTT.

This clonotype was counted ten times or more. This chain connects TRBV20-1 to TRBJ2-1, with 13 bases matching TRBD2. The CDR3 has 15 amino acids. Germline loops: CDR1 DFQATT, CDR2 SNEGSKA (reference sequence). Trimming cost V 5 bases and J 5 bases; bases outside gene matches: 6. The CDR3 sequence is CSADPLAGGDNEQFF. In nucleotides, the CDR3 is TGCAGTGCTGACCCACTAGCGGGAGGGGACAATGAGCAGTTCTTC.

V gene TRBV6-6 combines with J gene TRBJ2-2, with D possibly being TRBD2 (6 bases). Deletions cut 2 bases from V and 4 bases from J, with 11 bases between. This CDR3 comprises 15 residues. The germline V gene encodes CDR1 MNHNY and CDR2 SVGAGI (reference sequence). DNA for the CDR3: TGTGCCAGCAGTTACCGGGGGACCAGCACCGGGGAGCTGTTTTTT. Translation gives CASSYRGTSTGELFF.

Comments on this clonotype: A much larger clone differs by one base, so this may be a read error. The V gene is TRBV14, the J gene TRBJ2-1; maybe TRBD2 (5 bases). The CDR3 covers 15 residues. Trimming left V 6 bases short and J 3 bases short, with 15 bases between. CDR1 SGHDN and CDR2 FVKESK come from the germline V gene. CDR3 bases: TGTGCCAGCAGTACTAGGGCAGAAAACTACAATGAGCAGTTCTTC. This gives the protein CASSTRAENYNEQFF.

The chain has TRBV3-1 and TRBJ1-6, with 8 bases fitting TRBD1. After removal of 6 bases from V and 5 bases from J, the junction contained 3 bases not matched to a gene. Germline V gives CDR1 LGHDT, CDR2 YNNKEL (reference sequence). The CDR3 is 14 amino acids. The CDR3 is CASRQGADNSPLHF. For the CDR3, the DNA is TGTGCCAGCAGGCAGGGGGCGGATAATTCACCCCTCCACTTT.

This clonotype was picked up many times. This chain joins TRBV7-8 and TRBJ2-2; 10 nucleotides match TRBD1. Unmatched junction bases numbered 2, after V lost 0 bases and J lost 4 bases. Germline values: CDR1 SGHVS, CDR2 FQNEAQ. This CDR3 has 16 residues. In DNA form, the CDR3 reads TGTGCCAGCAGCTTAGCGGGACAGGGGATCACCGGGGAGCTGTTTTTT. It encodes CASSLAGQGITGELFF.

This clonotype was observed a few times. The V and J genes are TRBV5-1 and TRBJ2-2; D is undetermined. The V end was cut by 4 bases, the J end by 5 bases, with 15 bases between. The CDR3 consists of 15 residues. CDR1 and CDR2 (germline): SGHRS, YFSETQ. The CDR3 reads CASSLGPHETGELFF. As DNA, the CDR3 is TGCGCCAGCAGCCTGGGTCCCCACGAGACCGGGGAGCTGTTTTTT.

Concerning this clonotype itself: A junction end diverges from the germline sequence, so it may reflect a read error. V gene TRBV7-9 combines with J gene TRBJ1-2; the D is unclear. The CDR3 length is 14 residues. CDR1 and CDR2 (germline): SEHNR, FQNEAQ (reference sequence). The CDR3 DNA sequence: TGTGCCAGCAACTTAAAGGCAGCTAACTATGGCTACACCTTC. It translates to CASNLKAANYGYTF.

This clonotype was counted many times. V gene TRBV27 combines with J gene TRBJ1-2; 12 bases are a match to TRBD1. V shed 4 bases and J 6 bases; nucleotides not matched to a gene: 15. Germline-derived CDR1 and CDR2 are MNHEY and SMNVEV (reference sequence). The CDR3 has 18 amino acids. DNA of the CDR3: TGTGCCAGCAGTTCAAGTCCGGGACAGGGGGCAACATCCCATGGCTACACCTTC. It translates to CASSSSPGQGATSHGYTF.

This clonotype was recorded many times. The rearrangement uses TRBV2 and TRBJ2-2; TRBD1 agrees at 7 bases. J lost 1 base, V lost 7 bases, and 3 bases had no gene match. The germline V gene has CDR1 SNHLY and CDR2 FYNNEI. This CDR3 contains 14 residues. The CDR3 is CASIRTGNTGELFF. CDR3 coding DNA: TGTGCCAGCATTAGGACAGGGAACACCGGGGAGCTGTTTTTT.

This clonotype was seen many times. The chain carries TRBV16 and TRBJ2-5; 7 nucleotides agree with TRBD1. CDR3 length: 14 residues. Germline CDR1 reads KGHSY; CDR2 reads FQNENV. Trimming cost V 2 bases and J 2 bases; bases outside gene matches: 2. The CDR3 bases are TGTGCCAGCAGCCAAGGACAGGCTCAAGAGACCCAGTACTTC. This gives the protein CASSQGQAQETQYF.

This clonotype occurred many times. The chain employs TRBV9 and TRBJ2-1; D call uncertain. V lost 0 bases, J lost 5 bases, and 12 bases lay in between. The CDR3 covers 15 residues. Germline-derived CDR1 and CDR2 are SGDLS and YYNGEE. In DNA form, the CDR3 reads TGTGCCAGCAGCGTAGGGCAGTTTGGGGACAATGAGCAGTTCTTC. It yields the protein CASSVGQFGDNEQFF. Full variable domain (outside the CDR3, taken from reference TRBV9 and TRBJ2-1): DSGVTQTPKHLITATGQRVTLRCSPRSGDLSVYWYQQSLDQGLQFLIQYYNGEERAKGNILERFSAQQFPDLHSELNLSSLELGDSALYFCASSVGQFGDNEQFFGPGTRLTVL.

Written as DNA, the CDR3 is TGCAGTGCTCCGTCCCAGGTCCAAGGGGGCACTGAAGCTTTCTTT. Translating it yields CSAPSQVQGGTEAFF. The J gene is TRBJ1-1, the V gene TRBV20-1; perhaps TRBD1 as D (6 bases). The CDR3 spans 15 residues. The germline CDR1 and CDR2 sequences are DFQATT and SNEGSKA (reference sequence). With 5 bases removed from V and 4 bases from J, the gap between germline ends came to 20 bases.

This chain joins TRBV9 and TRBJ2-1, with 11 bases that match TRBD2. This CDR3 is built from 15 residues. Trimming cost V 3 bases and J 4 bases; bases outside gene matches: 3. From germline, CDR1 is SGDLS and CDR2 YYNGEE. The DNA for the CDR3 is TGTGCCAGCAGCGAAGGGACTAGCGGTTACAATGAGCAGTTCTTC. It is translated as CASSEGTSGYNEQFF.

As concerns this clonotype: Given a much more abundant clone one base away, this may be a read error. J is TRBJ2-3 and V is TRBV21-1; TRBD1, the table's D call, was not compared with the DNA. TRBV21-1 is given as a pseudogene. This CDR3 region has 19 residues. CDR3 DNA sequence: TGTGCCAGCAGCAAAGCGATTGCGCGGGGGAGAACTAGCACAGATATGCAGTATTTT. The encoded protein is CASSKAIARGRTSTDMQYF.

This clonotype was found many times. The chain joins TRBV28 to TRBJ2-4; 8 nucleotides agree with TRBD2. The junction had 6 bases not matched to a gene; V was cut back by 2 bases and J by 0 bases. CDR3 length equals 17 residues. Germline V lookup: CDR1 MDHEN, CDR2 SYDVKM. The CDR3 bases are TGTGCCAGCAGTTTACCGGGGGGGGGCACAGCCAAAAACATTCAGTACTTC. Its translation: CASSLPGGGTAKNIQYF.

J is TRBJ1-5 and V is TRBV5-6, with D tentatively TRBD1 (6 bases). Germline-derived CDR1 and CDR2 are SGHDT and YYEEEE. This CDR3 spans 13 amino acids. V lost 4 bases and J 7 bases, leaving 12 bases between the germline ends. The CDR3 region has the DNA TGTGCCAGCAGCCCGGACAGACAGCAGCCCCAGCATTTT. Translation: CASSPDRQQPQHF.